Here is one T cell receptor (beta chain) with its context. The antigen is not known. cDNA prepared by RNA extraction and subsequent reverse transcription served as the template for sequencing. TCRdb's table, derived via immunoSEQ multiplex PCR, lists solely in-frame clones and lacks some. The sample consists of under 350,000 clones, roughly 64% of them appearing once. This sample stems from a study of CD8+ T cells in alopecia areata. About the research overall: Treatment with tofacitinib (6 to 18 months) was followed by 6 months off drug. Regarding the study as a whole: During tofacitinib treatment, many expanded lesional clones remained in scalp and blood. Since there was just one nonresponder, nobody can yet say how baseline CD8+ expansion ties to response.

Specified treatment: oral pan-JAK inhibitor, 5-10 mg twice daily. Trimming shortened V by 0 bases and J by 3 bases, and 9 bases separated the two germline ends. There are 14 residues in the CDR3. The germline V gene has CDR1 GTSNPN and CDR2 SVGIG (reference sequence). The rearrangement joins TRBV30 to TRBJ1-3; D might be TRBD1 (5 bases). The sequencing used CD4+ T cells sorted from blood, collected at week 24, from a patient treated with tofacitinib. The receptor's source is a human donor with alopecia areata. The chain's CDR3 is CAWSVGVYGNTIYF. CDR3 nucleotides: TGTGCCTGGAGTGTAGGGGTGTATGGAAACACCATATATTTT.